This T cell receptor (beta chain) was profiled in a study of ipilimumab plus nivolumab after autologous stem cell transplantation. The wider study: Patients received a median of about five ipilimumab and roughly 8 nivolumab doses. The DLBCL group included primary refractory and relapsed cases.

In its sample, this clone was seen once. What it binds is unknown. Starting 14 to 28 days after autologous transplant, ipilimumab 1 mg/kg was given. The table came from immunoSEQ multiplex PCR; TCRdb's copy has only in-frame clones and leaves some out. The top ten clones hold about 18% of a sample with 10,000 to 15,000 clones, 60% to 75% of them seen once. Germline loops: CDR1 MNHEY, CDR2 SMNVEV (reference sequence). Losses at the gene ends were 4 bases for V and 5 bases for J; bases not matched to a gene: 3. The CDR3 is 13 amino acids. Study-level findings and limits: Authors suggest TCR repertoire, Treg phenotype and gut microbiota support further study.

The specimen comprised PBMCs, sampled in a trial of ipilimumab plus nivolumab as post-transplant consolidation. The TCR originated in a male donor with diffuse large B-cell lymphoma. The chain is built from TRBV27 and TRBJ1-1, with 8 bases that match TRBD1. The CDR3 region has the DNA TGTGCCAGCAGTTCAGGGGGCATTACTGAAGCTTTCTTT. Translating it yields CASSSGGITEAFF.